This T cell receptor beta chain was observed in a study of blood T cell repertoires in COVID-19. The V and J ends lost 7 bases and 11 bases, in that order; junction bases with no gene match: 9. The germline CDR1 and CDR2 sequences are SQVTM and ANQGSEA. The CDR3 has 11 residues. This table comes from immunoSEQ multiplex PCR, and its TCRdb copy is limited to in-frame clones, with some not included. Here the sample spans approximately 160,000 clones, more than 65% being singletons. Sequencing input: peripheral blood. The V gene is TRBV29-1, the J gene TRBJ2-3, with 7 bases identical to TRBD2. This TCR derives from a woman in her 50s in a cohort sampled during active or convalescent COVID-19. The CDR3 sequence: CSADGLEVQYF. For the CDR3, the DNA is TGCAGCGCAGATGGACTAGAGGTGCAGTATTTT.